This T cell receptor (beta chain) was captured by sequencing in a study of vaccination and CD4 T cells after COVID-19. Concerning this clonotype: Antigen specificity is unknown.

With the Oncomine TCR Beta short-read assay, DNA from cultured CD4+ T cells was sequenced. Cultures of CD4+ T cells served as the source for extracting genomic DNA. Using its own MiXCR run on the PCR reads, TCRdb lists one record per CDR3 protein. The data contain 16,000 or so distinct CDR3 sequences, 50% to 65% of them singletons. Indicated time point: late sampling 161 to 241 days after vaccination in three convalescent patients. The treatment is: roughly 10-day PBMC culture with coronavirus spike peptide pools or control peptides (ViraFEST assay). Wells that each held fewer than 2.5 million PBMCs were cultured with 8.5 to 10 IU/ml IL-2 and roughly 10 ug/ml peptide pools. The V gene's germline CDR1 is KGHDR and CDR2 SFDVKD. This CDR3 has 15 amino acids. V gave up 3 bases and J gave up 4 bases; unmatched junction bases: 3.

Sequencing was performed on CD4+ T cells from blood, cultured in vitro, taken about 7 months after SARS-CoV-2 vaccination. The TCR comes from a human donor who had recovered from COVID-19. The chain combines TRBV24-1 with TRBJ2-1, with 9 positions matching TRBD1. The CDR3 DNA reads as TGTGCCACCAGTGATCCGGGACAGGGTTACAATGAGCAGTTCTTC. Its translation is CATSDPGQGYNEQFF.